This passage covers 24 T cell receptor beta chains from one sample sequenced in a study of shared clonotypes between healthy human individuals. The table came from immunoSEQ multiplex PCR; TCRdb's copy has only in-frame clones and leaves some out. The repertoire holds a few million clones, around 90% seen once, with under 0.15% in the top ten. Sequencing was performed on naive CD4+ T cells sorted from blood. Noted subset: CD45RA+ positively selected. The receptor set was obtained from a man in his late teens or twenties in good health.

Only one count was recorded for this clone. The chain uses TRBV7-2 and TRBJ2-5, with a possible D match to TRBD1 (5 bases). V lost 1 base and J lost 6, with 12 bases in between. The CDR3 length is 14 residues. Germline-derived CDR1 and CDR2 are SGHTA and FQGNSA. CDR3 in amino acids: CASSLVGGQQTQYF. CDR3 in DNA: TGTGCCAGCAGCTTAGTTGGTGGACAACAGACCCAGTACTTC.

The chain couples TRBV5-4 to TRBJ1-2; 8 bases are shared with TRBD1. Germline V gene lookup returns CDR1 SGHNT and CDR2 YYREEE (reference sequence). The V segment lost 2 bases and the J segment 8 bases; nucleotides outside the gene matches: 14. This CDR3 region has 16 residues. The CDR3 nucleotides are TGTGCCAGCAGCTTATTTTCCAACAGGGGGGTATTCGGCTACACCTTC. Translation gives CASSLFSNRGVFGYTF. Full variable domain (missing parts from reference TRBV5-4 and TRBJ1-2): ETGVTQSPTHLIKTRGQQVTLRCSSQSGHNTVSWYQQALGQGPQFIFQYYREEENGRGNFPPRFSGLQFPNYSSELNVNALELDDSALYLCASSLFSNRGVFGYTFGSGTRLTVV.

The chain uses TRBV7-6 and TRBJ2-3, with 8 bases identical to TRBD2. Per the germline V gene, CDR1 is SGHVS and CDR2 is FNYEAQ. J lost 3 bases, V lost 7 bases, and 9 bases had no gene match. This CDR3 region has 15 residues. As DNA, the CDR3 is TGTGCCAGCACTGGTATAGCGGGGAATACAGATACGCAGTATTTT. Its protein is CASTGIAGNTDTQYF.

J is TRBJ2-2 and V is TRBV6-6; 7 nucleotides line up with TRBD2. CDR1 and CDR2 from the germline V gene are MNHNY and SVGAGI (reference sequence). The CDR3 is 16 amino acids. V gave up 5 bases and J gave up 1 base; unmatched junction bases: 7. CDR3 sequence reads: CASSHIAGRNTGELFF. In nucleotides, the CDR3 is TGTGCCAGCAGTCACATAGCGGGCCGGAACACCGGGGAGCTGTTTTTT.

The rearrangement joins TRBV9 to TRBJ2-1, with D perhaps matching TRBD2 (5 bases). Germline V gene sequence: CDR1 SGDLS, CDR2 YYNGEE. Trimming removed 0 bases at V and 3 bases at J, with 7 bases between. The CDR3 length is 14 residues. CDR3 nucleotides: TGTGCCAGCAGCGTAGGTGAGGGCTACAATGAGCAGTTCTTC. Protein: CASSVGEGYNEQFF.

The rearrangement links TRBV7-9 to TRBJ1-4; 7 bases line up with TRBD1. The germline gives CDR1 SEHNR, CDR2 FQNEAQ (reference sequence). V lost 3 bases to trimming and J lost 3 bases; unmatched junction nucleotides: 7. The CDR3 length is 16 residues. CDR3 protein: CASSLDRQGSNEKLFF. The DNA of the CDR3 is TGTGCCAGCAGCTTGGATAGACAGGGATCTAATGAAAAACTGTTTTTT. The complete variable domain, with remaining parts taken from reference TRBV7-9 and TRBJ1-4, reads DTGVSQNPRHKITKRGQNVTFRCDPISEHNRLYWYRQTLGQGPEFLTYFQNEAQLEKSRLLSDRFSAERPKGSFSTLEIQRTEQGDSAMYLCASSLDRQGSNEKLFFGSGTQLSVL.

The chain uses TRBV6-1 and TRBJ2-7; maybe TRBD2 (5 bases). There are 13 residues in the CDR3. Germline V gene sequence: CDR1 MNHNS, CDR2 SASEGT. Between the trimmed V and J ends, which lost 2 bases and 7 bases, there was a span of 12 bases. CDR3 sequence (DNA): TGTGCCAGCAGTGAAAATTGGACTCAGGAGCAGTACTTC. Translated, it gives CASSENWTQEQYF.

The V gene is TRBV2, the J gene TRBJ1-2; TRBD1 is a possible D gene (6 bases). With 6 bases removed from V and 8 bases from J, the gap between germline ends came to 16 bases. This CDR3 has 13 amino acids. Germline V gene data show CDR1 as SNHLY and CDR2 as FYNNEI. The CDR3 region has the DNA TGTGCCAGCAGCGGGACACCCGTCGGAGGCTACACCTTC. Translation: CASSGTPVGGYTF.

This chain uses TRBV6-4 with TRBJ2-1, with unresolved D. Per the germline V gene, CDR1 is MRHNA and CDR2 is SNTAGT. The CDR3 has 12 amino acids. Trimming removed 2 bases from V and 8 bases from J, with 7 bases in between. CDR3 in DNA: TGTGCCAGCAGTGACAACGGCTATGAGCAGTTCTTC. Its translation is CASSDNGYEQFF.

The sample holds a few counts of this clone. This chain joins TRBV2 and TRBJ1-1; D may be TRBD1 (6 bases). This CDR3 has 15 amino acids. Germline-derived CDR1 and CDR2 are SNHLY and FYNNEI. V lost 7 bases and J lost 6, with 21 bases in between. CDR3 sequence (DNA): TGTGCCAGCACCCTTGAAGTGGGGGGGCGCGCTGAAGCTTTCTTT. Translated: CASTLEVGGRAEAFF.

The chain is built from TRBV5-4 and TRBJ1-1; D is possibly TRBD1 (5 bases). V was clipped by 3 bases and J by 8 bases, with 11 bases between them. Germline CDR1 and CDR2: SGHNT and YYREEE (reference sequence). The CDR3 is 12 amino acids. The CDR3 coding sequence is TGTGCCAGCAGCTCTCCGGGACGGGAAGCTTTCTTT. Protein sequence: CASSSPGREAFF.

This clone has just a few counts. The chain carries TRBV25-1 and TRBJ1-4; 7 bases agree with TRBD1. This CDR3 is 17 amino acids long. From germline, CDR1 is MGHDK and CDR2 SYGVNS. Trimming cost V 5 bases and J 3 bases; bases outside gene matches: 12. The CDR3 here is CASSLRQGVRANEKLFF. For the CDR3, the DNA is TGTGCCAGCAGTCTCCGGCAGGGGGTTAGGGCTAATGAAAAACTGTTTTTT.

This clone was counted many times. CDR3 protein: CAWSDWFTDTQYF. Here the CDR3 DNA reads TGTGCCTGGAGTGATTGGTTCACAGATACGCAGTATTTT. The chain recombines TRBV30 with TRBJ2-3, with unresolved D. Germline values: CDR1 GTSNPN, CDR2 SVGIG (reference sequence). Trimming pared 1 base from V and 2 bases from J, leaving 7 bases between. The CDR3 runs to 13 residues.

The chain combines TRBV18 with TRBJ2-5; TRBD2 is a possible D gene (5 bases). The CDR3 covers 16 residues. Germline-derived CDR1 and CDR2 are KGHSH and LQKENI. V lost 3 bases and J lost 2, with 16 bases in between. In DNA, the CDR3 is TGTGCCAGCTCACCGGGGAGTCCATCCATTCAAGAGACCCAGTACTTC. Protein product: CASSPGSPSIQETQYF.

This chain connects TRBV12-5 to TRBJ2-7, with TRBD2 identical over 10 bases. CDR1 and CDR2 from the germline V gene are LGHNT and FRNRAP. This CDR3 has 22 amino acids. The V and J ends lost 0 bases and 4 bases, in that order; junction bases with no gene match: 24. The CDR3 DNA reads TGTGCTAGTGGTTTGGTACCTCTAGGACTAGCGGAGAAAGAGAAATCACTGTACGAGCAGTACTTC. This encodes CASGLVPLGLAEKEKSLYEQYF.

The chain is built from TRBV7-2 and TRBJ1-1, with TRBD1 identical over 8 bases. The CDR3 covers 12 residues. CDR1 SGHTA and CDR2 FQGNSA come from the germline V gene. Trimming took 5 bases from V and 10 from J; bases not matched to a gene: 6. This CDR3 is CASSQDRVLAFF. The CDR3 DNA is TGTGCCAGCAGCCAGGACAGGGTGCTAGCTTTCTTT. The variable domain in full, with the rest retrieved from reference TRBV7-2 and TRBJ1-1, is GAGVSQSPSNKVTEKGKDVELRCDPISGHTALYWYRQSLGQGLEFLIYFQGNSAPDKSGLPSDRFSAERTGGSVSTLTIQRTQQEDSAVYLCASSQDRVLAFFGQGTRLTVV.

The V and J genes are TRBV4-3 and TRBJ2-7, with TRBD1 matching over 9 bases. This CDR3 comprises 15 residues. The germline CDR1 and CDR2 sequences are LGHNA and YSLEER. The junction had 4 bases not matched to a gene; V was cut back by 1 base and J by 3 bases. The CDR3 sequence: CASSQAMGQGYEQYF. As DNA, the CDR3 is TGCGCCAGCAGCCAAGCTATGGGACAGGGCTACGAGCAGTACTTC.

The rearrangement uses TRBV5-1 and TRBJ1-1; TRBD1 is a possible D gene (6 bases). With 4 bases removed from V and 1 base from J, the gap between germline ends came to 17 bases. This CDR3 region has 16 residues. The germline V gene encodes CDR1 SGHRS and CDR2 YFSETQ. The CDR3: CASSPTGHSSNTEAFF. The CDR3 coding sequence is TGCGCCAGCAGCCCAACAGGGCATTCTTCGAACACTGAAGCTTTCTTT.

The CDR3 bases are TGTGCCAGCTCACCAATCCAAAACATTGAGCTGTTTTTT. Protein: CASSPIQNIELFF. The rearrangement links TRBV18 to TRBJ2-2, with unresolved D. The CDR3 runs 13 residues. Germline CDR1 is KGHSH and CDR2 is LQKENI. V lost 2 bases and J 11 bases, leaving 12 bases between the germline ends.

V and J are TRBV11-2 and TRBJ2-7; 8 bases map to TRBD1. This CDR3 has 12 residues. The germline gives CDR1 SGHAT, CDR2 FQNNGV. J gave up 5 bases and V 5 bases, and 2 bases lay outside the gene matches. CDR3 coding DNA: TGTGCCAGCAGCGGACAGGGCCACGAGCAGTACTTC. This translates into CASSGQGHEQYF.

The chain joins TRBV10-3 to TRBJ2-5; 8 nucleotides match TRBD2. Looked up from germline, CDR1 is ENHRY and CDR2 is SYGVKD. V lost 4 bases to trimming and J lost 2 bases; unmatched junction nucleotides: 3. The CDR3 totals 14 residues. The CDR3 DNA sequence: TGTGCCATCAGTGTTAGCGGGGAACAAGAGACCCAGTACTTC. Translated, it gives CAISVSGEQETQYF.

This sequence joins TRBV9 and TRBJ1-2; a weak D match, TRBD1 (6 bases). Between the trimmed V and J ends, which lost 0 bases and 0 bases, there was a span of 9 bases. The CDR3 is made up of 15 amino acids. Germline V CDR1 and CDR2: SGDLS, YYNGEE. CDR3 in amino acids: CASSVAGAANYGYTF. As DNA, the CDR3 is TGTGCCAGCAGCGTAGCAGGGGCAGCTAACTATGGCTACACCTTC. Variable domain in full (rest from reference TRBV9 and TRBJ1-2): DSGVTQTPKHLITATGQRVTLRCSPRSGDLSVYWYQQSLDQGLQFLIQYYNGEERAKGNILERFSAQQFPDLHSELNLSSLELGDSALYFCASSVAGAANYGYTFGSGTRLTVV.

The sample holds one count of this clone. The chain has TRBV5-7 and TRBJ2-6; D is undetermined. TRBV5-7 is labeled an ORF, and its function is uncertain. The CDR3 is 17 residues long. V gave up 7 bases and J gave up 5 bases, with 22 bases separating them. The CDR3 sequence is CASSICCVQSRANVLTF. The CDR3 DNA reads as TGTGCCAGCTCTATCTGTTGCGTACAAAGTCGGGCCAACGTCCTGACTTTC.

This chain joins TRBV6-6 and TRBJ1-5; D remains unclear. The CDR3 contains 15 residues. The germline V gene encodes CDR1 MNHNY and CDR2 SVGAGI (reference sequence). With 2 bases removed from V and 1 base from J, the gap between germline ends came to 9 bases. CDR3 amino acids: CASSYGDFSNQPQHF. The CDR3 DNA follows: TGTGCCAGCAGTTACGGGGATTTCAGCAATCAGCCCCAGCATTTT.